This entry lists 26 T cell receptor beta chains sequenced from one sample in a study of breast tumors, draining lymph nodes, adjacent tissues. Breast cancer patients provided tissue from their axillary draining lymph nodes. One entry per CDR3 protein, called by TCRdb with MiXCR from the multiplex PCR reads. The data show roughly 220,000 distinct CDR3 sequences, under 40% seen once. Sequenced sample: axillary lymph node tissue. The receptors were gathered from a female donor with breast cancer. Some clones in this sample may be carry-over from other donors' samples.

The CDR3 sequence is CASSIRQLSNQPQHF. The CDR3, as DNA: TGTGCCAGTAGTATACGGCAGCTTAGCAATCAGCCCCAGCATTTT. The chain joins TRBV19 to TRBJ1-5; no reliable D call. This CDR3 is 15 amino acids long. V lost 2 bases and J 0 bases, leaving 8 bases between the germline ends. The V gene's germline CDR1 is LNHDA and CDR2 SQIVND (reference sequence).

With respect to this clonotype: This may come from a read error, since a much larger clone is one base off. As DNA, the CDR3 is TGTGCCAGCAGCCCAAGGGGGGCCCAAGAGACCCAGTACTTC. This sequence encodes CASSPRGAQETQYF. The chain uses TRBV7-9 and TRBJ2-5; D may correspond to TRBD1 or TRBD2 (6 bases each). The CDR3 loop spans 14 amino acids. Trimming cost V 5 bases and J 1 base, with 11 bases left between them. Germline assignment: CDR1 SEHNR and CDR2 FQNEAQ (reference sequence).

This clonotype has a count of ten or more. The J gene is TRBJ1-2, the V gene TRBV11-2; D gene ambiguous. CDR1 is SGHAT and CDR2 is FQNNGV in the germline V gene. CDR3 length equals 15 residues. V dropped 5 bases and J dropped 4 bases, with 17 bases sitting between them. The CDR3 nucleotides are TGTGCCAGCAGCGCCACCGACGGGGTGATCTATGGCTACACCTTC. Its translation is CASSATDGVIYGYTF.

With regard to this clonotype: Germline and junction disagree at one end, which may indicate a read error. The chain has TRBV11-3 and TRBJ2-5, with a tentative D call TRBD2 (6 bases). The CDR3 loop spans 16 amino acids. Germline V CDR1 and CDR2: SGHNT, YENEEA. In nucleotides, the CDR3 is TGTGCCAGCAGCTTAAGTACTAGCTCGTACCACGAGACCCAGTACTTC. This gives the protein CASSLSTSSYHETQYF.

In the case of this clonotype: One base away lies a much larger clone, so this may be a sequencing read error. The chain joins TRBV7-2 to TRBJ1-2; D unresolved. V lost 5 bases, J lost 8 bases, and 18 bases lay in between. Germline V CDR1 and CDR2: SGHTA, FQGNSA. The length of the CDR3 is 14 residues. CDR3 protein: CASSRGRRAGGYTF. As DNA, the CDR3 is TGTGCCAGCAGCAGAGGCAGGAGGGCGGGGGGCTACACCTTC.

This clonotype has only a few counts. The chain uses TRBV4-3 and TRBJ2-3; 9 bases fit TRBD2. From germline, CDR1 is LGHNA and CDR2 YSLEER. This CDR3 comprises 17 residues. Losses at the gene ends were 2 bases for V and 6 bases for J; bases not matched to a gene: 12. CDR3 loop: CASSQSIAGATGDTQYF. The DNA for the CDR3 is TGCGCCAGCAGCCAATCTATAGCGGGGGCCACTGGGGATACGCAGTATTTT.

This clonotype was counted a few times. Given a much more abundant clone one base away, this may be a read error. The chain employs TRBV5-4 and TRBJ1-2; 7 bases map to TRBD1. V lost 2 bases and J lost 7; bases outside the gene matches: 11. This CDR3 comprises 15 residues. Germline CDR1 is SGHNT and CDR2 is YYREEE (reference sequence). CDR3 amino acids: CASSFGTAARGGYTF. As DNA, the CDR3 is TGTGCCAGCAGCTTTGGGACAGCGGCTCGTGGTGGCTACACCTTC.

The V call is TRBV7-6, the J call TRBJ1-1; D is undetermined. The V end was cut by 5 bases, the J end by 1 base, with 8 bases between. CDR1 and CDR2 from the germline V gene are SGHVS and FNYEAQ. The CDR3 loop spans 13 amino acids. This chain's CDR3 is CASSRTENTEAFF. CDR3 DNA sequence: TGTGCCAGCAGCCGGACGGAGAACACTGAAGCTTTCTTT.

This clonotype occurred many times. The chain employs TRBV12-3 or TRBV12-4 and TRBJ2-7; a possible D gene is TRBD1 (6 bases). Trimming left V 3 bases short and J 8 bases short, with 17 bases between. The CDR3 length is 14 residues. For the CDR3, the DNA is TGTGCCAGCAGTTTTGGCAGGGGATATGACAAGCAGTACTTC. This sequence encodes CASSFGRGYDKQYF.

This clonotype was picked up many times. Here the CDR3 DNA reads TGTGCCAGCAGCGTAGGGGGGGGGGCCGGCAATGAGCAGTTCTTC. Amino acid sequence: CASSVGGGAGNEQFF. The rearrangement links TRBV9 to TRBJ2-1; D is perhaps TRBD2 (7 bases). The CDR3 spans 15 residues. CDR1 and CDR2 (germline): SGDLS, YYNGEE. V was shortened by 0 bases and J by 6 bases, with 13 bases between the two germline ends.

This clonotype was seen at least ten times. The V gene is TRBV20-1, the J gene TRBJ2-5; 8 bases map to TRBD2. Germline V CDR1 and CDR2: DFQATT, SNEGSKA (reference sequence). Trimming removed 5 bases from V and 5 bases from J; junction bases left unmatched: 10. The CDR3 has 14 amino acids. The CDR3: CSAGPGGPRETQYF. CDR3 nucleotide sequence: TGCAGTGCTGGACCGGGAGGGCCGAGGGAGACCCAGTACTTC.

The chain carries TRBV6-1 and TRBJ2-1; TRBD2 matches at 7 bases. The CDR3 loop spans 19 amino acids. Germline V gene lookup returns CDR1 MNHNS and CDR2 SASEGT. Germline trimming cut 5 bases from V and 0 bases from J; bases unmatched to any gene: 16. CDR3 residues: CASSHSRASGPVSYNEQFF. The CDR3 nucleotides are TGTGCCAGCAGTCACTCCCGGGCTAGCGGCCCCGTCTCCTACAATGAGCAGTTCTTC.

The chain links TRBV25-1 to TRBJ1-5; TRBD1 is a possible D gene (6 bases). From germline, CDR1 is MGHDK and CDR2 SYGVNS. The length of the CDR3 is 14 residues. With 6 bases removed from V and 2 bases from J, the gap between germline ends came to 11 bases. CDR3 sequence reads: CASSQPGGNQPQHF. The CDR3 DNA is TGTGCCAGCAGCCAACCAGGGGGCAATCAGCCCCAGCATTTT.

This clonotype was seen only a few times. The junction does not match germline at one end; this may be a read error. V gene TRBV14 combines with J gene TRBJ1-4; no clear D gene. Germline CDR1 and CDR2: SGHDN and FVKESK. This CDR3 spans 15 amino acids. Here the CDR3 reads CASSLSLGANEKPFF. The DNA for the CDR3 is TGTGCCAGCAGCCTAAGTTTAGGAGCTAATGAAAAACCGTTTTTT. Together with reference TRBV14 and TRBJ1-4, the CDR3 gives the full variable domain: EAGVTQFPSHSVIEKGQTVTLRCDPISGHDNLYWYRRVMGKEIKFLLHFVKESKQDESGMPNNRFLAERTGGTYSTLKVQPAELEDSGVYFCASSLSLGANEKPFFGSGTQLSVL.

This chain uses TRBV7-2 with TRBJ1-1, with D possibly TRBD1 on 5 matching bases. Trimming removed 0 bases at V and 4 bases at J, with 18 bases between. Germline CDR1 and CDR2: SGHTA and FQGNSA. The CDR3 spans 17 residues. CDR3 residues: CASSLAPQGVLSTEAFF. The CDR3 DNA follows: TGTGCCAGCAGCTTAGCCCCCCAGGGTGTTTTAAGCACTGAAGCTTTCTTT.

This clonotype was counted ten times or more. The chain has TRBV14 and TRBJ2-5; 12 bases agree with TRBD2. J lost 3 bases, V lost 1 base, and 3 bases had no gene match. The V gene's germline CDR1 is SGHDN and CDR2 FVKESK. The CDR3 covers 16 residues. Written as DNA, the CDR3 is TGTGCCAGCAGCCAAGGGGGACTAGCGGGTAAAGAGACCCAGTACTTC. This codes for CASSQGGLAGKETQYF.

This clonotype was seen ten or more times. V gene TRBV7-9 combines with J gene TRBJ2-7, with 7 bases that match TRBD1. The CDR3 runs to 13 residues. CDR1 and CDR2 from the germline V gene are SEHNR and FQNEAQ (reference sequence). V shed 5 bases, J shed 6 bases, and the junction held 7 bases outside the gene matches. The CDR3 DNA reads as TGTGCCAGCAGCCAACAAAGACAGGGCGAGCAGTACTTC. Its translation: CASSQQRQGEQYF.

Only a few counts were recorded for this clonotype. The genes are TRBV30 and TRBJ2-2, with 8 bases lining up with TRBD2. Trimming at V came to 1 base and at J to 7 bases, leaving 11 bases not matched to a gene. The CDR3 loop spans 16 amino acids. CDR1 GTSNPN and CDR2 SVGIG come from the germline V gene (reference sequence). CDR3 nucleotide sequence: TGTGCCTGGAGTGGGCTGAGCGGGAGAGGAGGCGGGGAGCTGTTTTTT. Protein sequence: CAWSGLSGRGGGELFF.

This clonotype showed up many times. The V gene is TRBV24-1, the J gene TRBJ2-1; D remains unclear. V dropped 12 bases and J dropped 9 bases, with 14 bases sitting between them. CDR1 is KGHDR and CDR2 is SFDVKD in the germline V gene. The CDR3 length is 11 residues. The chain's CDR3 is CAASSGFEQFF. Here the CDR3 DNA reads TGTGCCGCCTCCTCAGGATTTGAGCAGTTCTTC.

The chain joins TRBV7-2 to TRBJ2-1; 14 nucleotides match TRBD2. The V gene end was trimmed by 1 base and the J gene end by 8 bases; junction bases not matched to a gene: 7. The CDR3 runs to 17 residues. Germline V gene lookup returns CDR1 SGHTA and CDR2 FQGNSA. The CDR3 coding sequence is TGTGCCAGCAGCTTAGTGACTAGCGGGGGGGCCATCGATGAGCAGTTCTTC. The encoded protein is CASSLVTSGGAIDEQFF.

As for this clonotype: A read error may explain this, as a much larger clone is one base away. This sequence joins TRBV6-5 and TRBJ2-7, with 9 bases lining up with TRBD1. Looked up from germline, CDR1 is MNHEY and CDR2 is SVGAGI. This CDR3 is 17 amino acids long. J was trimmed by 5 bases and V by 6 bases; bases with no gene match: 17. The CDR3 region has the DNA TGTGCCAGCAGCTCCCGGGGACGCGGGACAGGGCTCAACGAGCAGTACTTC. Amino acid sequence: CASSSRGRGTGLNEQYF.

The chain couples TRBV2 to TRBJ1-1; a weak D match, TRBD1 (6 bases). Trimming stripped 4 bases from V and 0 bases from J, with 12 bases between. Germline CDR1 and CDR2: SNHLY and FYNNEI. This CDR3 is 15 amino acids long. The CDR3, as DNA: TGTGCCAGCAGTGTCCAGGGGCCGATGAACACTGAAGCTTTCTTT. Translating it yields CASSVQGPMNTEAFF.

This clonotype was found many times. V gene TRBV9 combines with J gene TRBJ1-3, with D hard to call. Germline CDR1 SGDLS, CDR2 YYNGEE. This CDR3 region has 16 residues. Deletions cut 0 bases from V and 0 bases from J, with 10 bases between. CDR3 nucleotide sequence: TGTGCCAGCAGCGTAGTTCCGTTCGACTCTGGAAACACCATATATTTT. Translation: CASSVVPFDSGNTIYF.

This chain joins TRBV20-1 and TRBJ1-6; 7 positions agree with TRBD1. The CDR3 loop spans 14 amino acids. Germline V gene lookup returns CDR1 DFQATT and CDR2 SNEGSKA (reference sequence). Trimming took 5 bases from V and 7 from J; bases not matched to a gene: 8. CDR3 protein: CSALAGQTNSPLHF. CDR3 nucleotide sequence: TGCAGTGCTTTAGCGGGACAGACCAATTCACCCCTCCACTTT.

With regard to this clonotype: The CDR3 end shows no conserved phenylalanine or tryptophan, and so a read error is likely. The J gene is TRBJ1-5, the V gene TRBV30; 10 bases are a match to TRBD1. Germline V CDR1 and CDR2: GTSNPN, SVGIG (reference sequence). The CDR3 sequence is 17 residues long. Trimming took 0 bases from V and 2 from J; bases not matched to a gene: 7. CDR3 residues: CAWSVRDRGLGNQPQHL. The CDR3 DNA follows: TGTGCCTGGAGTGTACGAGACAGGGGGCTAGGCAATCAGCCCCAGCATCTT.

This clonotype was detected ten times or more. This sequence joins TRBV4-3 and TRBJ1-2; D not resolved. The germline gives CDR1 LGHNA, CDR2 YSLEER. The CDR3 extends over 13 amino acids. V gave up 4 bases and J gave up 0 bases, with 6 bases separating them. This CDR3 is CASSRRANYGYTF. The DNA of the CDR3 is TGCGCCAGCAGCCGTCGGGCTAACTATGGCTACACCTTC.